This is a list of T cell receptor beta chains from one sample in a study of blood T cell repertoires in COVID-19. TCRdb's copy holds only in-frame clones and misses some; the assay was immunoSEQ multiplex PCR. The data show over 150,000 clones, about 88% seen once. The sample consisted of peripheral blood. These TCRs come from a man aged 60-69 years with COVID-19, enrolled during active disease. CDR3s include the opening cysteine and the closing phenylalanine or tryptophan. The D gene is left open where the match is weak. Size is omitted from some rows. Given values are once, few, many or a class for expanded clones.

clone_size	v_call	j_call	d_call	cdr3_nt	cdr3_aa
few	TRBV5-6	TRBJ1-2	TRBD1	TGTGCCAGCAGCTTAAGGGACAGGGGAAAGGGCTACACCTTC	CASSLRDRGKGYTF
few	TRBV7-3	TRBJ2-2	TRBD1	TGTGCCAGCAGCTCCCGGGACAGGGGGCGGATCGGGGAGCTGTTTTTT	CASSSRDRGRIGELFF
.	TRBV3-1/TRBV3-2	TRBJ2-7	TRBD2	TGTGCCAGCAGCCAACCTAAGACTAGCGGGAGCTACGAGCAGTACTTC	CASSQPKTSGSYEQYF
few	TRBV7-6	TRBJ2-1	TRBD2	TGTGCCAGCAGCCGATCTAGCGGGGGCAGCTCCTACAATGAGCAGTTCTTC	CASSRSSGGSSYNEQFF
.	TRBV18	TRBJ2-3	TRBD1	TGTGCCAGCTCACCACGACAGGGTAGGGATACGCAGTATTTT	CASSPRQGRDTQYF
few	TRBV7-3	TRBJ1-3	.	TGTGCCAGCAGTCCTCAGGGGCCTGGAAACACCATATATTTT	CASSPQGPGNTIYF
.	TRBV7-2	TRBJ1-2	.	TGTGCCAGCAGCGCATCCAAGACAGTCACTAACTATGGCTACACCTTC	CASSASKTVTNYGYTF
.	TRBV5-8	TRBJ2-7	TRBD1	TGTGCCAGTCGACAGGGTCCCCCCTACGAGCAGTACTTC	CASRQGPPYEQYF
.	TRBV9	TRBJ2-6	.	TGTGCCAGCAGCCCATCTCCTTCCACAGGGAGAATTGGGTCCTCTGGGGCCAACGTCCTGACTTTC	CASSPSPSTGRIGSSGANVLTF
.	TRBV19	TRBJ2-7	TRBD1	TGTGCCAGTAGTGAGACAGGGGGAACCTACGAGCAGTACTTC	CASSETGGTYEQYF
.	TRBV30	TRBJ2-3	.	TGTGCCTGGAGTTTTTCCCGGACAAACACAGATACGCAGTATTTT	CAWSFSRTNTDTQYF
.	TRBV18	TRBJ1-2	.	TGTGCCAGCTCCTCGGGGGGAACGGATTATGGCTACACCTTC	CASSSGGTDYGYTF
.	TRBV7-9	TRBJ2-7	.	TGTGCCAGCTCACGGAGGGACAGCGACTCCTACGAGCAGTACTTC	CASSRRDSDSYEQYF
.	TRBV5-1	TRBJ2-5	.	TGCGCCAGCAGCTTGGGAGGCGGAGAGACCCAGTACTTC	CASSLGGGETQYF
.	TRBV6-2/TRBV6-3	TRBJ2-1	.	TGTGCCAGCAGTAGGGGGAGTTTCTATGAGCAGTTCTTC	CASSRGSFYEQFF
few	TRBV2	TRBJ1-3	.	TGTGCCAGCGGGGTTGAGAGGGACAACCCTGGAAACACCATATATTTT	CASGVERDNPGNTIYF
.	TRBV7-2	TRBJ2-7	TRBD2	TGTGCCAGCAGCTTAGGAGCGGGAGTAAACGAGCAGTACTTC	CASSLGAGVNEQYF
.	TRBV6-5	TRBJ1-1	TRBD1	TGTGCCAGCAGGACAGGGGAGACTGAAGCTTTCTTT	CASRTGETEAFF
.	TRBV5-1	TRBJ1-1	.	TGCGCCAGCAGCCAGGACAGATCGAACACTGAAGCTTTCTTT	CASSQDRSNTEAFF
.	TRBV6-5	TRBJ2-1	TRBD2	TGTGCCAGCAGAACCCGGACTAGCGTGAACAATGAGCAGTTCTTC	CASRTRTSVNNEQFF
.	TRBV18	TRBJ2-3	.	TGTGCCAGCTCACCACGGCTAGGAGTTGATACGCAGTATTTT	CASSPRLGVDTQYF
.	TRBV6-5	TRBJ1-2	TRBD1	TGTGCCTCCGACAGGGGCTATGGCTACACCTTC	CASDRGYGYTF
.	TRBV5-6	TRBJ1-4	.	TGTGCCAGCAACGAACAGGGAACAACTAATGAAAAACTGTTTTTT	CASNEQGTTNEKLFF
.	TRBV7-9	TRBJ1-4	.	TGTGCCAGCAGTCCTCTGACAGGCGTCAATGAAAAACTGTTTTTT	CASSPLTGVNEKLFF
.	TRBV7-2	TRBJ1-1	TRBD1	TGTGCCAGCAGCTTAGGTACCGGGACAGGGAGTGAAGCTTTCTTT	CASSLGTGTGSEAFF
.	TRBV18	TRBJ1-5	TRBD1	TGTGCCAGCACGACAGGGCCCAATCAGCCCCAGCATTTT	CASTTGPNQPQHF
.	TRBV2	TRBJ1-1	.	TGTGCCAGCAGTGAAGTGCGGTTAGGCACTGAAGCTTTCTTT	CASSEVRLGTEAFF
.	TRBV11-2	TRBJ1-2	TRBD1	TGTGCCAGCAGCTTCTCGGACAGGTCCTATGGCTACACCTTC	CASSFSDRSYGYTF
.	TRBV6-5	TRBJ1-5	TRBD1	TGTGCCACAAGCGGACAGGGAACCCAGCCCCAGCATTTT	CATSGQGTQPQHF
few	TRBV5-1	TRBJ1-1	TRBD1	TGCGCCAGCAGCTTGGTTGCAGGGGGCTCGATTACTGAAGCTTTCTTT	CASSLVAGGSITEAFF
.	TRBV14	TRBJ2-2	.	TGTGCCAGCAGCCTTATTCCGGGGTCCTGGGAGCTGTTTTTT	CASSLIPGSWELFF
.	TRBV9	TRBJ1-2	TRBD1	TGTGCCAGCAGCGCCTCGACAGGGGACTATGGCTACACCTTC	CASSASTGDYGYTF
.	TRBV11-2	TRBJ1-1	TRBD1	TGTGCCAGCAGCCCTAAAGGACAGGCAGGTTGGACTGAAGCTTTCTTT	CASSPKGQAGWTEAFF